One and the same sample provided the 7 T cell receptor beta chains below, sequenced in a study of blood T cell repertoires in COVID-19. TCRdb's table, derived via immunoSEQ multiplex PCR, lists solely in-frame clones and lacks some. This table holds about 140,000 clones, approximately 88% found once. Material: peripheral blood. These TCRs come from a man aged 60-69 years with active or convalescent COVID-19.

This chain connects TRBV5-3 to TRBJ2-7; D is possibly TRBD1 (5 bases). TRBV5-3 is assigned to the ORF class and has an uncertain function. The ends were cut back, 3 bases at V and 5 bases at J, with 15 bases in the middle. The CDR3 contains 14 residues. CDR3 bases: TGTGCCAGAAGCTCCGACAGTCCCCAAGACGAGCAGTACTTC. It is translated as CARSSDSPQDEQYF.

This clone was counted a single time. The chain carries TRBV27 and TRBJ2-1; TRBD2 matches at 14 bases. With 7 bases clipped from V and 7 bases from J, the junction kept 12 bases outside the gene matches. CDR1 and CDR2 (germline): MNHEY, SMNVEV (reference sequence). The CDR3 is 17 amino acids. CDR3 DNA: TGTGCCAGCACCGAGACTAGCGGGAGGGCCTTTTTAAATGAGCAGTTCTTC. It specifies CASTETSGRAFLNEQFF.

This chain links TRBV6-5 with TRBJ1-1; D is ambiguous. The CDR3 has 12 amino acids. The V end lost 2 bases, the J end lost 8 bases, and 9 bases lay between the germline ends. The germline V gene has CDR1 MNHEY and CDR2 SVGAGI. The CDR3 region is CASSYIGGEAFF. The CDR3 DNA sequence: TGTGCCAGCAGTTACATCGGAGGAGAAGCTTTCTTT.

The chain is built from TRBV13 and TRBJ2-1; 10 positions agree with TRBD1. This CDR3 comprises 14 residues. The V segment lost 4 bases and the J segment 5 bases; nucleotides outside the gene matches: 2. Germline V gives CDR1 PRHDT, CDR2 FYEKMQ (reference sequence). The CDR3 nucleotides are TGTGCCAGCAGCTATGGGACAGGGGACAATGAGCAGTTCTTC. Translated, it gives CASSYGTGDNEQFF.

The chain employs TRBV27 and TRBJ1-5; D is possibly TRBD1 (6 bases). The CDR3 sequence is 13 residues long. V was clipped by 6 bases and J by 3 bases, with 9 bases between them. From germline, CDR1 is MNHEY and CDR2 SMNVEV (reference sequence). CDR3 loop: CASSRTANQPQHF. DNA of the CDR3: TGTGCCAGCAGCAGGACAGCCAATCAGCCCCAGCATTTT.

The chain couples TRBV11-2 to TRBJ1-2; D gene unclear. The CDR3 sequence is 13 residues long. Germline CDR1 SGHAT, CDR2 FQNNGV. The V end lost 5 bases, the J end lost 7 bases, and 14 bases lay between the germline ends. The CDR3 sequence is CASSTWGGSGYTF. The CDR3 region has the DNA TGTGCCAGCAGCACCTGGGGAGGGTCTGGCTACACCTTC.

The V and J genes are TRBV9 and TRBJ2-5; D gene uncertain. The germline gives CDR1 SGDLS, CDR2 YYNGEE. Trimming removed 2 bases at V and 5 bases at J, with 10 bases between. CDR3 length equals 13 residues. Here the CDR3 reads CASSVSPGETQYF. CDR3 DNA sequence: TGTGCCAGCAGCGTCTCTCCGGGTGAGACCCAGTACTTC.